This T cell receptor (beta chain) stems from a study of early T cells in non-severe SARS-CoV-2 infection. Study as a whole: Sequencing of unsorted whole blood was done on bulk RNA, leaving chains unpaired.

About this clonotype: What it binds is unknown.

The junction had 7 bases not matched to a gene; V was cut back by 5 bases and J by 1 base. The CDR3 extends over 15 amino acids. Findings of the study overall: Sequences matched to VDJdb favored anti-spike CD8 responses, while private and CD4 specificities were missed.

One entry per CDR3 protein, called by TCRdb with MiXCR from the 5' RACE reads. Here the sample spans approximately 35,000 distinct CDR3 sequences, around 4% being singletons. The V call is TRBV12-3 or TRBV12-4, the J call TRBJ2-5, with 7 bases matching TRBD1. The clonotype was recovered from an adult who was a healthcare worker with PCR-confirmed SARS-CoV-2 infection or an uninfected control (not recorded which). The material sequenced was whole blood. CDR3 region: CASSPLTGSQETQYF. The CDR3 nucleotides are TGTGCCAGCAGTCCTCTGACAGGGTCCCAAGAGACCCAGTACTTC.